This note documents a single T cell receptor (beta chain) sequence. Its antigen is still unknown. This sample is part of a study of OX40 agonist ivuxolimab in advanced cancers. About the research overall: Of the patients, three showed partial responses, one with hepatocellular carcinoma and two with cutaneous melanoma.

Trimming left V 8 bases short and J 1 base short, with 11 bases between. Germline lookup yields CDR1 SGHAT and CDR2 FQNNGV. This CDR3 is built from 13 residues. Repertoires were generated with immunoSEQ multiplex PCR, while TCRdb's copy carries only in-frame clones and drops some. The data hold about 72,000 clones, with roughly nine tenths observed a single time. Enrollment shut out patients with autoimmune disease history or systemic immunosuppression. Study results and limitations: In the 0.1-3.0 mg/kg groups, partial responders showed among the lowest expansion.

The genes are TRBV11-2 and TRBJ1-1; tentatively, D is TRBD1 (5 bases). This sequence was found in an adult with an advanced solid tumor such as melanoma, head and neck, liver or kidney cancer. Sequences were derived from CD4+ or CD8+ T cells sorted from blood, sampled in a trial of the OX40 agonist ivuxolimab. The CDR3 is CASGGRGNTEAFF. The CDR3 region has the DNA TGTGCCAGCGGGGGACGGGGGAACACTGAAGCTTTCTTT.